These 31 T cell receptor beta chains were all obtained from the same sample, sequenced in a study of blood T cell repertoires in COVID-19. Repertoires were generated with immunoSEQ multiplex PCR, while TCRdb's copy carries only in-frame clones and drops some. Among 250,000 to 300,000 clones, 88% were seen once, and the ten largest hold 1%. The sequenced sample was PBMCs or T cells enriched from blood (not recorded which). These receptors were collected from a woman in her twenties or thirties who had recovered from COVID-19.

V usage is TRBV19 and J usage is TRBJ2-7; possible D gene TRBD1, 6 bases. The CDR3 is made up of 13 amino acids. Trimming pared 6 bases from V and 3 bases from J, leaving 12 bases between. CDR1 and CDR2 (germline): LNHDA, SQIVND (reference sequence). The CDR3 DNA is TGTGCCAGTAGCTTCAGGGGTGACTACGAGCAGTACTTC. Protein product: CASSFRGDYEQYF.

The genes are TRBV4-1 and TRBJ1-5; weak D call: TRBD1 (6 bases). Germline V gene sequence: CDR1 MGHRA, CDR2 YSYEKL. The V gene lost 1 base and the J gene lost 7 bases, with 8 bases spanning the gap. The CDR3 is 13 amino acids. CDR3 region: CASSQADRQPQHF. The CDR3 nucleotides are TGCGCCAGCAGCCAAGCAGACAGGCAGCCCCAGCATTTT.

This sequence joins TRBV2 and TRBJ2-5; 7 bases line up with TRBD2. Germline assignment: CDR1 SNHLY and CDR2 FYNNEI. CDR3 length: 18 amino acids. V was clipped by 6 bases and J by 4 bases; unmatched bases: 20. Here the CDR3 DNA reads TGTGCCAGCAGAAACCGACTAGGGAGGGGCCGGGCGTTAGAGACCCAGTACTTC. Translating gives CASRNRLGRGRALETQYF. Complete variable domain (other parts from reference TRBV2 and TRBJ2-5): EPEVTQTPSHQVTQMGQEVILRCVPISNHLYFYWYRQILGQKVEFLVSFYNNEISEKSEIFDDQFSVERPDGSNFTLKIRSTKLEDSAMYFCASRNRLGRGRALETQYFGPGTRLLVL.

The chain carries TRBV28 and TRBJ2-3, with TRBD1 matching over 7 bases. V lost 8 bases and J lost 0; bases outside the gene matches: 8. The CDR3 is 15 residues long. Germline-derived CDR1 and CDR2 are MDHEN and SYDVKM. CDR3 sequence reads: CASGALTGSTDTQYF. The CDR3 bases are TGTGCCAGCGGGGCCCTGACAGGGAGCACAGATACGCAGTATTTT.

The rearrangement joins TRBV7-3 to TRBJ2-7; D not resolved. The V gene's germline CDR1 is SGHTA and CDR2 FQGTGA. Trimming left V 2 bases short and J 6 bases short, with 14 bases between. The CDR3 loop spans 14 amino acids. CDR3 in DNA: TGTGCCAGCAGCTTAGTACACGGGTCGGCCGAGCAGTACTTC. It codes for CASSLVHGSAEQYF.

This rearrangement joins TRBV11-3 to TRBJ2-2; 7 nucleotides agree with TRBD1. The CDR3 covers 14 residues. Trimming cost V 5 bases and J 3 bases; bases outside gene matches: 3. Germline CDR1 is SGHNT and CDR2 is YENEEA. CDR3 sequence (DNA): TGTGCCAGCAGCCAGGGGGTCGACACCGGGGAGCTGTTTTTT. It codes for CASSQGVDTGELFF.

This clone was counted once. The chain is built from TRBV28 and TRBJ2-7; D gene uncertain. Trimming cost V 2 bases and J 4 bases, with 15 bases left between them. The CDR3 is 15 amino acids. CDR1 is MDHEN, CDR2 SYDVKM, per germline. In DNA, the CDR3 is TGTGCCAGCAGTTTACTCTTACAGAATTCGTACGAGCAGTACTTC. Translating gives CASSLLLQNSYEQYF.

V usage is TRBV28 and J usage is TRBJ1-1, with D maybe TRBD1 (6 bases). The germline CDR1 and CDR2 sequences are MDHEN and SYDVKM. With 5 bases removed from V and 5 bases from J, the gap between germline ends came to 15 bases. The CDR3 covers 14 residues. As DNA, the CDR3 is TGTGCCAGCAGTCCCCGCACAGGGTATACTGAAGCTTTCTTT. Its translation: CASSPRTGYTEAFF.

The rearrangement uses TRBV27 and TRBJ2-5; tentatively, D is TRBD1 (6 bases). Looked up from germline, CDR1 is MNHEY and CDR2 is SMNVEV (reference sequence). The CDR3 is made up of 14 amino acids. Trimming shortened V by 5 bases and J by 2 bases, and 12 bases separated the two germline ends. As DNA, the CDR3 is TGTGCCAGCAGTCCATGGGACAATCAAGAGACCCAGTACTTC. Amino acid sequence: CASSPWDNQETQYF.

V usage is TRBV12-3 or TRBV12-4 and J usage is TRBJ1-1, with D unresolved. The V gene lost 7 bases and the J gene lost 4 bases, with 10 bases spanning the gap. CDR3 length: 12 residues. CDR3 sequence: CASNKFPTEAFF. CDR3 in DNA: TGTGCCAGCAATAAATTTCCCACTGAAGCTTTCTTT.

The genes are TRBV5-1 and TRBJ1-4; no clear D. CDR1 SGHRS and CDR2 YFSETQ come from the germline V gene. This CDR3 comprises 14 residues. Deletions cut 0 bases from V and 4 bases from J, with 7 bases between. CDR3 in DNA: TGCGCCAGCAGCTTGGCCCCCAATAATGAAAAACTGTTTTTT. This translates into CASSLAPNNEKLFF. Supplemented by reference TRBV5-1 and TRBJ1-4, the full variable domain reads KAGVTQTPRYLIKTRGQQVTLSCSPISGHRSVSWYQQTPGQGLQFLFEYFSETQRNKGNFPGRFSGRQFSNSRSEMNVSTLELGDSALYLCASSLAPNNEKLFFGSGTQLSVL.

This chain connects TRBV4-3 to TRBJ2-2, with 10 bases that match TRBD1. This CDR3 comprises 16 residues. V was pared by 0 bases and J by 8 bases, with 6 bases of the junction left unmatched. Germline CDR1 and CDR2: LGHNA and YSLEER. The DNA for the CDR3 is TGCGCCAGCAGCCAAGAAGTGGGACAGGGGCTGGGGGAGCTGTTTTTT. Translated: CASSQEVGQGLGELFF.

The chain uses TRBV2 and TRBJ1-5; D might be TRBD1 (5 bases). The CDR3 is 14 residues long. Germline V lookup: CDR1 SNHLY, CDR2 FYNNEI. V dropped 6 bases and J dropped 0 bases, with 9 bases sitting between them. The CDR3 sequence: CASRAGLSNQPQHF. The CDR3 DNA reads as TGTGCCAGCAGAGCGGGACTTAGCAATCAGCCCCAGCATTTT.

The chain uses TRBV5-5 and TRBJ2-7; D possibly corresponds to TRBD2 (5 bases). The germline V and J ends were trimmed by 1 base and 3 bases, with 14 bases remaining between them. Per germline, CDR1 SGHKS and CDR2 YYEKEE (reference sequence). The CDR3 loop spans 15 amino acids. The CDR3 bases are TGTGCCAGCAGCTTGCTAAGCGGAGGTGACTACGAGCAGTACTTC. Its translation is CASSLLSGGDYEQYF.

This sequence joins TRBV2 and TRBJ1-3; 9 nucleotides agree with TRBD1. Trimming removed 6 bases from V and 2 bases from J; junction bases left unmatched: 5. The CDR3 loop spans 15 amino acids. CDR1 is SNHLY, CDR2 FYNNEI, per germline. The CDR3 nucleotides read TGTGCCAGCAGCGTGGGACAGGGAGCTGGAAACACCATATATTTT. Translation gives CASSVGQGAGNTIYF. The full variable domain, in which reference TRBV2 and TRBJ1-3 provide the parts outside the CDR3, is EPEVTQTPSHQVTQMGQEVILRCVPISNHLYFYWYRQILGQKVEFLVSFYNNEISEKSEIFDDQFSVERPDGSNFTLKIRSTKLEDSAMYFCASSVGQGAGNTIYFGEGSWLTVV.

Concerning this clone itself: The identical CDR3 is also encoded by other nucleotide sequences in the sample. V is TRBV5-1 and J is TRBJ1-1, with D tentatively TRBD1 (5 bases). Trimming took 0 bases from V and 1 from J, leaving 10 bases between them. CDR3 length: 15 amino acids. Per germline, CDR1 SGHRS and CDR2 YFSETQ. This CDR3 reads CASSLAGGRNTEAFF. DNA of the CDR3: TGCGCCAGCAGCTTGGCCGGGGGACGGAACACTGAAGCTTTCTTT.

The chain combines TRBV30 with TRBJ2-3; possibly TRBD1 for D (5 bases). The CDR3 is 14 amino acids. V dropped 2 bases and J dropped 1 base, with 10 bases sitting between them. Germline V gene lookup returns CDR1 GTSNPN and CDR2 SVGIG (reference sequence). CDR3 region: CAWSKGSRTDTQYF. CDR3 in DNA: TGTGCCTGGAGTAAGGGGTCCCGCACAGATACGCAGTATTTT.

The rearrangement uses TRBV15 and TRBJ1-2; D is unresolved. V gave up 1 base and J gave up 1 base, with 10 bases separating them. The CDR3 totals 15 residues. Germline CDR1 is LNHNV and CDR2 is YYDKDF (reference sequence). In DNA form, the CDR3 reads TGTGCCACCAGCAGAGTGACCAGGCTTAACTATGGCTACACCTTC. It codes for CATSRVTRLNYGYTF.

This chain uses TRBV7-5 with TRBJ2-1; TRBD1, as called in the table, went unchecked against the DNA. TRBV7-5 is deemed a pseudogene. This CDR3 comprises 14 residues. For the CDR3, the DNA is TGTGTCAGAAAATCCGGGACAGGGGTCGATGAGCAGTTCTTC. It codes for CVRKSGTGVDEQFF.

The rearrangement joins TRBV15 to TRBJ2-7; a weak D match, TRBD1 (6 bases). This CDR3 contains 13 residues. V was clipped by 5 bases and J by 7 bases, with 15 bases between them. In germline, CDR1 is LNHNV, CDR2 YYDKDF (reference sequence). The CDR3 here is CATSSDPRGEQYF. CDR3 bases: TGTGCCACCAGCTCCGACCCAAGGGGGGAGCAGTACTTC.

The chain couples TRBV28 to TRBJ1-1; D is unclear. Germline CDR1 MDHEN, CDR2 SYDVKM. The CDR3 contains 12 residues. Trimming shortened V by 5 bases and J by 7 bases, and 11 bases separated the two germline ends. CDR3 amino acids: CASSRVYGEAFF. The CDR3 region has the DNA TGTGCCAGCAGTCGGGTATACGGTGAAGCTTTCTTT.

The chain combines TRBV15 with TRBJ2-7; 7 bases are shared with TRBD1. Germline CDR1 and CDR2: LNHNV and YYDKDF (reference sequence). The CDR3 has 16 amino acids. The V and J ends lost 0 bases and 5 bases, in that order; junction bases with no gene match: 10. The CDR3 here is CATSRDLRQGFNEQYF. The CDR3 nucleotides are TGTGCCACCAGCAGAGATCTGAGACAGGGCTTTAACGAGCAGTACTTC.

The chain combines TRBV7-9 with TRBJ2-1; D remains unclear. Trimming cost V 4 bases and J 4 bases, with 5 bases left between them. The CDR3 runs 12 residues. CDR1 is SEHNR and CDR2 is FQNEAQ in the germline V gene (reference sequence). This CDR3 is CASSSGYNEQFF. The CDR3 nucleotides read TGTGCCAGCAGCTCCGGTTACAATGAGCAGTTCTTC. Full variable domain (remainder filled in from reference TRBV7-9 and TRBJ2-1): DTGVSQNPRHKITKRGQNVTFRCDPISEHNRLYWYRQTLGQGPEFLTYFQNEAQLEKSRLLSDRFSAERPKGSFSTLEIQRTEQGDSAMYLCASSSGYNEQFFGPGTRLTVL.

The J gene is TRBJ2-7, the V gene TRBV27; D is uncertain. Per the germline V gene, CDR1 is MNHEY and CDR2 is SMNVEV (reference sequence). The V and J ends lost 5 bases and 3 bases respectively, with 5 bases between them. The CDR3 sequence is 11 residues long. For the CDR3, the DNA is TGTGCCAGCAGTCACAACTACGAGCAGTACTTC. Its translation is CASSHNYEQYF.

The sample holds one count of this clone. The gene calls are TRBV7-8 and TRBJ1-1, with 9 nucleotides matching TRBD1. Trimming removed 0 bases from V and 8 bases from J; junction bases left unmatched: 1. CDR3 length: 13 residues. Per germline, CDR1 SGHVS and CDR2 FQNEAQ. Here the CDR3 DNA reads TGTGCCAGCAGCTTAGCCGACAGGGGGGAAGCTTTCTTT. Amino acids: CASSLADRGEAFF. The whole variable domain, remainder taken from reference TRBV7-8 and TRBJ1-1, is GAGVSQSPRYKVAKRGQDVALRCDPISGHVSLFWYQQALGQGPEFLTYFQNEAQLDKSGLPSDRFFAERPEGSVSTLKIQRTQQEDSAVYLCASSLADRGEAFFGQGTRLTVV.

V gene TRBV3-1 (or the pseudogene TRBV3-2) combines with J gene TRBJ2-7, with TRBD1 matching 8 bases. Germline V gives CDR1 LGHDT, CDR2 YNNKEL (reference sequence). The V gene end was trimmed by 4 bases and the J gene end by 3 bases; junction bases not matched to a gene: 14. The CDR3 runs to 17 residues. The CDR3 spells CASSRTPGTGPYYEQYF. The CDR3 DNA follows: TGTGCCAGCAGCCGTACCCCAGGGACAGGCCCATACTACGAGCAGTACTTC.

The CDR3 DNA sequence: TGCAGCGTCACAAAGGACAGTAATTCACCCCTCCACTTT. Its protein product is CSVTKDSNSPLHF. This chain joins TRBV29-1 and TRBJ1-6; possible D gene TRBD1, 6 bases. With 6 bases removed from V and 6 bases from J, the gap between germline ends came to 12 bases. The CDR3 has 13 amino acids. In germline, CDR1 is SQVTM, CDR2 ANQGSEA.

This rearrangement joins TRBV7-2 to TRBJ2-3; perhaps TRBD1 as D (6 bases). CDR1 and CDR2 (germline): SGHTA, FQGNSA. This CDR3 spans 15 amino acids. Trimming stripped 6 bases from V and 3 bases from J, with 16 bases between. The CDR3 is CASRRGPTGTDTQYF. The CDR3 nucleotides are TGTGCCAGCAGGAGAGGCCCGACAGGAACAGATACGCAGTATTTT.

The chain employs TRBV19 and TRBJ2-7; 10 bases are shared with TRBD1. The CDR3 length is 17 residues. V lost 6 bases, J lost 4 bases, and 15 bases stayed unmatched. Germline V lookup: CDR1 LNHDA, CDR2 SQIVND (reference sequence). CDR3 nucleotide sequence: TGTGCCAGTAGCAGACAGGGGGCGGGATTTGAGGAGTACGAGCAGTACTTC. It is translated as CASSRQGAGFEEYEQYF.

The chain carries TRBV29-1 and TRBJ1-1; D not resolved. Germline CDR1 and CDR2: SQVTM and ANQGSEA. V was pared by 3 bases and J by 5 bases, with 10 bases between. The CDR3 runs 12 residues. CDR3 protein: CSVEAMQTEAFF. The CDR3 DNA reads TGCAGCGTTGAGGCCATGCAGACTGAAGCTTTCTTT.

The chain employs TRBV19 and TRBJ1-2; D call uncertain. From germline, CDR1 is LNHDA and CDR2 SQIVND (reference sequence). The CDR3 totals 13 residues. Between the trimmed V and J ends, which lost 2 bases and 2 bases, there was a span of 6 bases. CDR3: CASSISTNYGYTF. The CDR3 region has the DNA TGTGCCAGTAGTATAAGCACCAACTATGGCTACACCTTC. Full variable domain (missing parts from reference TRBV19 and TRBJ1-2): DGGITQSPKYLFRKEGQNVTLSCEQNLNHDAMYWYRQDPGQGLRLIYYSQIVNDFQKGDIAEGYSVSREKKESFPLTVTSAQKNPTAFYLCASSISTNYGYTFGSGTRLTVV.